Each of the 3 T cell receptor beta chains below was sequenced from the same sample in a study of blood T cell repertoires in COVID-19. This table comes from immunoSEQ multiplex PCR, and its TCRdb copy is limited to in-frame clones, with some not included. The sample yields roughly 130,000 clones, 80% to 85% seen once. Source material: PBMCs or T cells enriched from blood (not recorded which). All receptors come from a woman in her 30s who had recovered from COVID-19.

J is TRBJ2-5 and V is TRBV4-1; 8 bases are shared with TRBD1. The CDR3 totals 14 residues. Germline V gene sequence: CDR1 MGHRA, CDR2 YSYEKL. V was clipped by 4 bases and J by 2 bases; unmatched bases: 3. DNA of the CDR3: TGCGCCAGCAGCCCCGACAGGGGTCAAGAGACCCAGTACTTC. Amino acid sequence: CASSPDRGQETQYF.

CDR3 coding DNA: TGTGCCACCAGCAGAGATGTCGGGGGATTTTACACCGGGGAGCTGTTTTTT. Translated: CATSRDVGGFYTGELFF. The chain employs TRBV15 and TRBJ2-2; perhaps TRBD2 as D (6 bases). V was shortened by 0 bases and J by 3 bases, with 14 bases between the two germline ends. The germline V gene encodes CDR1 LNHNV and CDR2 YYDKDF (reference sequence). This CDR3 is built from 17 residues.

CDR3 coding DNA: TGCAGCGTTAGGCTAGCTGGGGCCAACGTCCTGACTTTC. Its protein product is CSVRLAGANVLTF. This chain joins TRBV29-1 and TRBJ2-6; D is unclear. Germline assignment: CDR1 SQVTM and CDR2 ANQGSEA. The CDR3 extends over 13 amino acids. V lost 5 bases, J lost 2 bases, and 7 bases lay in between.